The rows below give T cell receptor beta chains drawn from one sample of a study of T-cell reconstitution after alpha-beta-depleted transplantation in children. TCRdb reprocessed the PCR reads via MiXCR and lists one record per CDR3 protein. The data contain around 92,000 distinct CDR3 sequences, 12% of them singletons. The starting material was PBMCs from the stem cell graft donor, obtained from the stem cell graft. These receptors all stem from a human donor who donated a stem cell graft to a child with inherited bone marrow failure. The CDR3 runs from the conserved cysteine through the conserved F or W. A D gene is named only where the DNA matches it firmly. Clone size appears in some rows only: once, few, many, or a class for an expanded clone.

V gene	clone size	D gene	J gene	CDR3 protein	CDR3 DNA
TRBV20-1	many	NA	TRBJ1-2	CSARRGSVGYTF	TGCAGTGCTAGAAGAGGGTCGGTTGGCTACACCTTC
TRBV28	many	NA	TRBJ2-7	CASSFYSGEKLYEQYF	TGTGCCAGCAGTTTCTATTCAGGGGAGAAACTCTACGAGCAGTACTTC
TRBV5-1	NA	NA	TRBJ2-7	CASSLDLGRQYF	TGCGCCAGCAGCTTGGATCTAGGGCGGCAGTACTTC
TRBV4-3	many	NA	TRBJ2-7	CASSRRLDEQYF	TGCGCCAGCAGCCGGAGGCTCGACGAGCAGTACTTC
TRBV7-2	many	NA	TRBJ2-7	CASSFRDGYEQYF	TGTGCCAGCAGCTTCCGGGACGGCTACGAGCAGTACTTC
TRBV7-2	many	NA	TRBJ1-2	CASSLVGGGGYGYTF	TGTGCCAGCAGCTTAGTTGGGGGTGGGGGCTATGGCTACACCTTC
TRBV20-1	many	TRBD2	TRBJ2-1	CSARAGGWVANEQFF	TGCAGTGCTAGAGCGGGAGGTTGGGTAGCTAATGAGCAGTTCTTC
TRBV20-1	many	NA	TRBJ1-1	CSARVPGVFTEAFF	TGCAGTGCTAGAGTTCCCGGCGTATTCACTGAAGCTTTCTTT
TRBV6-5	many	NA	TRBJ1-5	CASSYSRDGQPQHF	TGTGCCAGCAGTTACTCCCGGGACGGTCAGCCCCAGCATTTT
TRBV19	many	NA	TRBJ2-7	CASSIGFSYEQYF	TGTGCCAGTAGTATCGGGTTCTCCTACGAGCAGTACTTC
TRBV4-1	many	TRBD1	TRBJ2-2	CASSQEDREAGELFF	TGCGCCAGCAGCCAAGAGGACAGGGAGGCCGGGGAGCTGTTTTTT
TRBV7-8	many	NA	TRBJ2-3	CASRTGSSSTDTQYF	TGTGCCAGCAGGACGGGATCCTCTAGCACAGATACGCAGTATTTT
TRBV6-1	many	NA	TRBJ1-1	CASREDGFTEAFF	TGTGCCAGCAGGGAGGACGGATTCACTGAAGCTTTCTTT
TRBV24-1	many	TRBD1	TRBJ2-1	CATSDPGTGGNEQFF	TGTGCCACCAGTGACCCCGGGACAGGGGGCAATGAGCAGTTCTTC
TRBV27	many	TRBD2	TRBJ2-1	CASTPGTSGSNEQFF	TGTGCCAGCACCCCCGGGACTAGCGGGAGCAATGAGCAGTTCTTC
TRBV11-2	many	NA	TRBJ2-7	CASSLVWASYEQYF	TGTGCCAGCAGCTTAGTTTGGGCGTCCTACGAGCAGTACTTC
TRBV7-9	few	TRBD2	TRBJ2-2	CASSLPREGPYTGELFF	TGTGCCAGCAGCTTACCCAGGGAGGGCCCTTACACCGGGGAGCTGTTTTTT
TRBV12-3/TRBV12-4	many	TRBD1	TRBJ1-5	CASRGTANQPQHF	TGTGCCAGCAGGGGGACAGCAAATCAGCCCCAGCATTTT
TRBV5-1	many	NA	TRBJ2-5	CASSLGRGSEETQYF	TGCGCCAGCAGCTTGGGGAGGGGCAGCGAAGAGACCCAGTACTTC
TRBV7-2	many	TRBD2	TRBJ2-1	CASIFLAGVDEQFF	TGTGCCAGCATCTTTCTAGCGGGAGTCGATGAGCAGTTCTTC
TRBV20-1	many	NA	TRBJ1-2	CSASPQGLGYGYTF	TGCAGTGCTAGTCCACAGGGACTGGGGTATGGCTACACCTTC
TRBV5-1	NA	NA	TRBJ1-1	CASSLGSGGVQNTEAFF	TGCGCCAGCAGTTTGGGCAGCGGTGGAGTTCAGAACACTGAAGCTTTCTTT
TRBV11-1	many	TRBD2	TRBJ2-1	CASSLVVAGDEQFF	TGTGCCAGCAGCCTGGTGGTAGCGGGGGACGAGCAGTTCTTC
TRBV4-2	many	NA	TRBJ2-3	CASSQDYGSTDTQYF	TGTGCCAGCAGCCAAGACTACGGGAGCACAGATACGCAGTATTTT
TRBV20-1	few	NA	TRBJ1-1	CSASYSEGTEAFF	TGCAGTGCTAGCTACAGCGAGGGCACTGAAGCTTTCTTT
TRBV7-2	NA	TRBD2	TRBJ2-3	CAVRLAGGTDTQYF	TGTGCCGTAAGACTAGCGGGGGGCACAGATACGCAGTATTTT
TRBV7-6	many	TRBD1	TRBJ2-1	CASSETPTGAEQFF	TGTGCCAGCAGCGAGACTCCAACAGGGGCTGAGCAGTTCTTC
TRBV30	many	NA	TRBJ1-5	CAWSKTTAQPQHF	TGTGCCTGGAGTAAAACGACCGCGCAGCCCCAGCATTTT
TRBV16	many	TRBD1	TRBJ1-5	CASSPRGQGNQPQHF	TGTGCCAGCAGCCCTAGGGGACAGGGTAATCAGCCCCAGCATTTT